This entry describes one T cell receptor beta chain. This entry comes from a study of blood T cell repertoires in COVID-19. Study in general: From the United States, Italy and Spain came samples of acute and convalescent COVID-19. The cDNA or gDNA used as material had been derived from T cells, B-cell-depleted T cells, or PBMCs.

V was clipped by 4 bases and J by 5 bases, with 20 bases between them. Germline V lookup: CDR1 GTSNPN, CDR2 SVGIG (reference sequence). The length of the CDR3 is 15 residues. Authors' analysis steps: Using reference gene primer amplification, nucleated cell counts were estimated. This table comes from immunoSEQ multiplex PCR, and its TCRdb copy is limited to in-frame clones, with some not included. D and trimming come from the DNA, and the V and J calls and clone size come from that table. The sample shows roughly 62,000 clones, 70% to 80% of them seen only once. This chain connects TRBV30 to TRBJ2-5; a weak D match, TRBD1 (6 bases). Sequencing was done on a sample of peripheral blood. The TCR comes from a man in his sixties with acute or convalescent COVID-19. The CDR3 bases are TGTGCCTGGAAAGGGGGAGAGGGCTTTAAGGAGACCCAGTACTTC. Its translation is CAWKGGEGFKETQYF.